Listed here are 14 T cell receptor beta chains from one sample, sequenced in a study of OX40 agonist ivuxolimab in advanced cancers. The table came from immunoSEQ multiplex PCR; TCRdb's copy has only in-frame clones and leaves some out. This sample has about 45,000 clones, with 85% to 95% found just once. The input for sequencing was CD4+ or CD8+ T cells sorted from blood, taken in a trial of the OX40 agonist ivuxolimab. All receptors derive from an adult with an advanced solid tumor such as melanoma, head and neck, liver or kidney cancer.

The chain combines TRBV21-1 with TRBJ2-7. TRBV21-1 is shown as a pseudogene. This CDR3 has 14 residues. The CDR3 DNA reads TGTGCCAGCAGCAAAGTAGGGAAACTTTACGAGCAGTACTTC. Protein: CASSKVGKLYEQYF.

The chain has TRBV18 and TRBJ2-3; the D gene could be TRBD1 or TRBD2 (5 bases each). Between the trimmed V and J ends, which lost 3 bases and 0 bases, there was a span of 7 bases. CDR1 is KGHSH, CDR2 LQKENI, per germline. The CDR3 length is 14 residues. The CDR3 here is CASSPGPSTDTQYF. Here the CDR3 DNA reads TGTGCCAGCTCACCGGGACCTAGCACAGATACGCAGTATTTT.

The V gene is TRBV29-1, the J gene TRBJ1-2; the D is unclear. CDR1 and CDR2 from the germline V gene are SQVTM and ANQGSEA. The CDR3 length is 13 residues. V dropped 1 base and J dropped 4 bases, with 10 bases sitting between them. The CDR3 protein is CSVEVLQFYGYTF. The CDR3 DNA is TGCAGCGTTGAAGTTCTACAATTCTATGGCTACACCTTC.

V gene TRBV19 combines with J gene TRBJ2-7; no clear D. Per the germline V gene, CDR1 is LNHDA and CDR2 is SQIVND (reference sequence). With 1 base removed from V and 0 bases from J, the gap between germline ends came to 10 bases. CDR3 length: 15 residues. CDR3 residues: CASSIALRVSYEQYF. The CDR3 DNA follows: TGTGCCAGTAGTATAGCCCTTCGGGTCTCCTACGAGCAGTACTTC.

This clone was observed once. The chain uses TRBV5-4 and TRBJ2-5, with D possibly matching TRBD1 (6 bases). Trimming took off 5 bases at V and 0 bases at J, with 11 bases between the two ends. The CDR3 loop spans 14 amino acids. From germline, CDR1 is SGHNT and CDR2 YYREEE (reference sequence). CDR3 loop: CASSGQTHQETQYF. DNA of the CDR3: TGTGCCAGCAGTGGACAGACGCACCAAGAGACCCAGTACTTC.

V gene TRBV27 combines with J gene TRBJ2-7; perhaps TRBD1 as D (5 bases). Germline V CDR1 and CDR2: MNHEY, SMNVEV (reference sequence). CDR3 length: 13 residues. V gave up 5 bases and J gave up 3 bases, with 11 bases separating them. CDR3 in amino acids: CASSIGDYYEQYF. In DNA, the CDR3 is TGTGCCAGCAGTATAGGGGATTACTACGAGCAGTACTTC.

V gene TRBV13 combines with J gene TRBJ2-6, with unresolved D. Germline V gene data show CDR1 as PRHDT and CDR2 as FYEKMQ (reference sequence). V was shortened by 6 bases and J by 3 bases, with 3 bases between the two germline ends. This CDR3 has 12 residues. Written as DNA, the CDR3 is TGTGCCAGCAGAAGTGGGGCCAACGTCCTGACTTTC. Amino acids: CASRSGANVLTF.

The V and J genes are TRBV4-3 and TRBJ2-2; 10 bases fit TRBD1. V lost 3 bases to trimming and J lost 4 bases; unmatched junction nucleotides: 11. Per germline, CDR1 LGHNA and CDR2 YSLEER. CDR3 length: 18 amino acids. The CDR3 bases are TGCGCCAGCAGCCATGACCGGGACAGGGGAAGCCCCACCGGGGAGCTGTTTTTT. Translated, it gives CASSHDRDRGSPTGELFF.

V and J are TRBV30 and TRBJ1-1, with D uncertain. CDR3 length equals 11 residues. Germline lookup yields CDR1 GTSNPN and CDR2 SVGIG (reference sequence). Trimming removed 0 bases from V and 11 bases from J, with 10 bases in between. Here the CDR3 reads CAWSVLYEAFF. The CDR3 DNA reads TGTGCCTGGAGTGTACTTTATGAGGCTTTCTTT.

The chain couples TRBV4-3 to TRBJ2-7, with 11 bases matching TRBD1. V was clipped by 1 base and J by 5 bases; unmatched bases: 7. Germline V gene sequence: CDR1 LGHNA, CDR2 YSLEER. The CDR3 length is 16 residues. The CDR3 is CASSQGTGQGVHEQYF. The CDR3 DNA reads TGCGCCAGCAGCCAAGGTACGGGACAGGGGGTTCACGAGCAGTACTTC.

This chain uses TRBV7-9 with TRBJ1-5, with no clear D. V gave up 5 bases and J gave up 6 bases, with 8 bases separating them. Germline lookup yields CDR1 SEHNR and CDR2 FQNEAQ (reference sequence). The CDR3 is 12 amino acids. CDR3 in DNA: TGTGCCAGCAGCCCCCCGGGTCAGCCCCAGCATTTT. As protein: CASSPPGQPQHF.

CDR3: CASSLGSSGRATDTQYF. CDR3 nucleotides: TGTGCCAGCAGCTTAGGGTCGAGCGGGAGGGCCACAGATACGCAGTATTTT. The rearrangement links TRBV11-3 to TRBJ2-3, with 10 bases matching TRBD2. Unmatched junction bases numbered 6, after V lost 1 base and J lost 2 bases. The CDR3 length is 17 residues. CDR1 is SGHNT and CDR2 is YENEEA in the germline V gene.

The CDR3 spells CASSFAGVDMEQYF. The CDR3 DNA reads TGTGCCAGCAGTTTTGCCGGGGTTGATATGGAGCAGTACTTC. This rearrangement joins TRBV28 to TRBJ2-7, with D maybe TRBD2 (5 bases). With 3 bases removed from V and 7 bases from J, the gap between germline ends came to 16 bases. Germline CDR1 reads MDHEN; CDR2 reads SYDVKM. The CDR3 is made up of 14 amino acids.

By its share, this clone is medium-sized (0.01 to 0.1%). The CDR3 DNA reads TGTGCCACCAGCAGAGAAGGGGGGCGCGCCTATGGCTACACCTTC. It translates to CATSREGGRAYGYTF. The J gene is TRBJ1-2, the V gene TRBV15; the D gene is possibly TRBD1 (6 bases). The length of the CDR3 is 15 residues. The V gene lost 0 bases and the J gene lost 4 bases, with 12 bases spanning the gap. Germline CDR1 is LNHNV and CDR2 is YYDKDF (reference sequence).